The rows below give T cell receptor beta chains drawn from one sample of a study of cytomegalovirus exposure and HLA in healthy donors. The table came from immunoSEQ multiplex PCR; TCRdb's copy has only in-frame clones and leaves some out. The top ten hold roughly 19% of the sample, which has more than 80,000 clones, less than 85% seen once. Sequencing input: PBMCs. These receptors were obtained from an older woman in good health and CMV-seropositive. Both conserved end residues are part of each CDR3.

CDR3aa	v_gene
CASSVSSGRVDTQYF	TRBV9
CASSPWGGGSYEQYF	TRBV7-8
CASSHGATAQETQYF	TRBV4-1
CATSRDLGGRETQYF	TRBV15
CASSVASGSGTGELFF	TRBV9
CASSNVADNEQFF	TRBV6-6
CAWSPLASGSVSYEQYF	TRBV30
CASSQTSGEAQYF	TRBV5-4
CASSLDYRVTNQPQHF	TRBV7-2
CASSSEVEGGYTF	TRBV5-1
CASSLGLAPSYEQYF	TRBV27
CASRPGTGGNNEQFF	TRBV6-5
CASRPDRVNYGYTF	TRBV27
CASSEWERGNTIYF	TRBV7-9
CASSILRLAENTGELFF	TRBV19
CAWSKLGGAMGGEETQYF	TRBV30
CASSPGTSGSVGTGELFF	TRBV27
CAISAVSSYEQYF	TRBV10-3
CASSEATFGNTIYF	TRBV2
CASSQYGTSGKYNEQFF	TRBV4-2
CASSPTGLAGTDTQYF	TRBV5-1
CAISEGLAGNYEQYF	TRBV10-3